The 2 T cell receptor beta chains below were found in one sample sequenced in a study of T cell responses to AZD1222 COVID-19 vaccine. Libraries were prepared by immunoSEQ multiplex PCR; TCRdb keeps only in-frame clonotypes and omits some of them. The top ten hold around 12% of the sample, which has 100,000 or so clones, around 87% seen once. The material was peripheral blood, obtained on day 0 of AZD1222 vaccination. The receptors here all came from an adult in good health.

In this sample, this clone turned up once. The chain is built from TRBV28 and TRBJ1-6; 7 bases are shared with TRBD1. Germline V CDR1 and CDR2: MDHEN, SYDVKM. This CDR3 contains 14 residues. J gave up 6 bases and V 6 bases, and 5 bases lay outside the gene matches. The chain's CDR3 is CASSPGQSNSPLHF. The DNA of the CDR3 is TGTGCCAGCAGCCCGGGACAGAGTAATTCACCCCTCCACTTT.

The chain uses TRBV14 and TRBJ2-1, with 8 bases matching TRBD1. The CDR3 is 13 residues long. Per germline, CDR1 SGHDN and CDR2 FVKESK. Trimming cost V 2 bases and J 12 bases; bases outside gene matches: 6. In DNA form, the CDR3 reads TGTGCCAGCAGCCAATTTGGACAGGGTGGGCAGTTCTTC. This codes for CASSQFGQGGQFF.